This TCR beta chain was profiled in a study of cytomegalovirus exposure and HLA in healthy donors. Study-level results: Usually a TCR sequence was rare, but some public TCRs were found in many donors. Some TCR beta chains (about 170 of them) were listed as cytomegalovirus-associated.

A note on this clone: Its antigen remains unidentified.

V lost 4 bases to trimming and J lost 4 bases, with 5 bases between them. Germline CDR1 and CDR2: LNHDA and SQIVND (reference sequence). This CDR3 spans 12 amino acids. The PCR ran on 60 Vbeta and 13 Jbeta primers. The data were produced by immunoSEQ multiplex PCR, yet TCRdb's version contains in-frame clones alone and is incomplete. The sample shows about 150,000 clones, 65% to 80% of them seen only once. V and J are TRBV19 and TRBJ1-5; D ambiguous. This TCR derives from a man aged 18 to 35 in good health and CMV-seronegative. The sequencing input was PBMCs. The CDR3 coding sequence is TGTGCCAGTAGTACGGTTAATCAGCCCCAGCATTTT. It is translated as CASSTVNQPQHF.